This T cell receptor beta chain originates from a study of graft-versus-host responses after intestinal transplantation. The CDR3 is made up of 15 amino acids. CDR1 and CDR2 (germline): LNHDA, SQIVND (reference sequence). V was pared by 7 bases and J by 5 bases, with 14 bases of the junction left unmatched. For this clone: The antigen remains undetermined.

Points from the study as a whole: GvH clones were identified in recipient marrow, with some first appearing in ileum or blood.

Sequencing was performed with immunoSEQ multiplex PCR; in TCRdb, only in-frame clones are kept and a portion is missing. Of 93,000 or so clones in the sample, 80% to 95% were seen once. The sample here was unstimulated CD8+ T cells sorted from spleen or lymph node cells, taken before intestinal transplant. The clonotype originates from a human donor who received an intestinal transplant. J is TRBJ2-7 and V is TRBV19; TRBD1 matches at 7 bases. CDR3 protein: CASTEGQAAGDEQYF. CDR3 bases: TGTGCCAGTACCGAAGGACAGGCGGCTGGGGACGAGCAGTACTTC.